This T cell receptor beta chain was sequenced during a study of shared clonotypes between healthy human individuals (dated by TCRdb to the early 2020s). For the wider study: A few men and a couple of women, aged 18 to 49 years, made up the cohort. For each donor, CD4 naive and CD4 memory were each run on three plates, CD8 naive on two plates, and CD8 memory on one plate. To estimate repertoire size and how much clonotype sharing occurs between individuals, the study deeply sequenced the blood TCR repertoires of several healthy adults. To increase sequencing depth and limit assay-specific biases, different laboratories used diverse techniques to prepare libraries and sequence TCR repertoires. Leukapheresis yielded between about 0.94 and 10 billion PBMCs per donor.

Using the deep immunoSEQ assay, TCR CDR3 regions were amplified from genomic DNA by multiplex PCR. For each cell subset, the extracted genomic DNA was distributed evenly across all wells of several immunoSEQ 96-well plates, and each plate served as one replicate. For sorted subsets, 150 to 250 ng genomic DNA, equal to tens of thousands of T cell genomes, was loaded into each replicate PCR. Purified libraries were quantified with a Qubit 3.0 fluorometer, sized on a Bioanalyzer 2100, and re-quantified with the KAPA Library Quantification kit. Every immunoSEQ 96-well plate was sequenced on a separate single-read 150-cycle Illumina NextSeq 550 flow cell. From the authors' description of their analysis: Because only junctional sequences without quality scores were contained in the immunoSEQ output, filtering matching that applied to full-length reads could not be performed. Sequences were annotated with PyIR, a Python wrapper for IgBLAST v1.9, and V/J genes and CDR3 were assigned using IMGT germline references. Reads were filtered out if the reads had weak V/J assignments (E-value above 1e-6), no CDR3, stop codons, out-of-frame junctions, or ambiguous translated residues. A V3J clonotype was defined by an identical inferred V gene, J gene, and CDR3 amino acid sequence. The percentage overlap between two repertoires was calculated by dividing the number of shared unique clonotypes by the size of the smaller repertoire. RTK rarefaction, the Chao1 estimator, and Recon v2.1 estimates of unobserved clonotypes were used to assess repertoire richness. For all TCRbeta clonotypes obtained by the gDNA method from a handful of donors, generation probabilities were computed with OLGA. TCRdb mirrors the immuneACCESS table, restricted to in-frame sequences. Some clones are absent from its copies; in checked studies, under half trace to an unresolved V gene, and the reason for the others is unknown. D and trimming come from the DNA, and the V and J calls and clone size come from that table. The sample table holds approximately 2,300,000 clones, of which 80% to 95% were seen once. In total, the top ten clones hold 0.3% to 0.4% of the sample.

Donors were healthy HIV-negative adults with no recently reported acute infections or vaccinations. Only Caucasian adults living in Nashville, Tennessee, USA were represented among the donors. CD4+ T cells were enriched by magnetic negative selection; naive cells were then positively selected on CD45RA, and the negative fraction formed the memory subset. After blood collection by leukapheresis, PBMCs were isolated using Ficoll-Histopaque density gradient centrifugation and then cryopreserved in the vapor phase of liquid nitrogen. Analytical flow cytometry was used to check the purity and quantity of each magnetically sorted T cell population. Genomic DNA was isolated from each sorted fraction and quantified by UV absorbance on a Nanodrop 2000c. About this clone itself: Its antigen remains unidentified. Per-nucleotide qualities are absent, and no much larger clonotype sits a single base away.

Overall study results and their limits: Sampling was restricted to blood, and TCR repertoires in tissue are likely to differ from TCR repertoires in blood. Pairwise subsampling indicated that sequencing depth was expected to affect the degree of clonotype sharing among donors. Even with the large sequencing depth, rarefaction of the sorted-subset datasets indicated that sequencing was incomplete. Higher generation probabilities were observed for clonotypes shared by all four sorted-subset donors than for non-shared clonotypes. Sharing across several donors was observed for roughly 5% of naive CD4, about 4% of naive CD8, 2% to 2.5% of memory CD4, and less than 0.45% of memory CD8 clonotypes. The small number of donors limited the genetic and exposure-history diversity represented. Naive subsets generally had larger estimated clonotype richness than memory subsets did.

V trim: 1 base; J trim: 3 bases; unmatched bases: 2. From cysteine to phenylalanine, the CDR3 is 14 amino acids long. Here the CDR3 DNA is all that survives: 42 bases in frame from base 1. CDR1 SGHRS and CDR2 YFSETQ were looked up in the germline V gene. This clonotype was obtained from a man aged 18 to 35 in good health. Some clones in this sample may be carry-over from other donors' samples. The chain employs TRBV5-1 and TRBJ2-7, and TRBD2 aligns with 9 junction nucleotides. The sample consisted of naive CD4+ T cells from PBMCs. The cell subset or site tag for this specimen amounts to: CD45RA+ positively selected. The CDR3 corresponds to CASSLLAGHYEQYF. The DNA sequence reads TGCGCCAGCAGCTTGCTAGCGGGGCACTACGAGCAGTACTTC.